The entry that follows covers one T cell receptor (beta chain) sequence. This entry belongs to a study of blood T cell repertoires in COVID-19. Overall study context: The United States, Italy and Spain supplied acute and convalescent COVID-19 samples. PBMCs, B-cell-depleted T cells, or T cells were the source of the cDNA or gDNA that made up the material.

As processed by the authors: Estimated nucleated cell counts came from reference gene primer amplification. Produced via immunoSEQ multiplex PCR; TCRdb's table is partial and in-frame only. The DNA gave D and trimming, while V, J and clone size come from that table. This table has about 330,000 clones, about 82% appearing once. The CDR3 loop spans 17 amino acids. Trimming cost V 1 base and J 0 bases; bases outside gene matches: 9. Germline V gene data show CDR1 as GTSNPN and CDR2 as SVGIG (reference sequence). The chain uses TRBV30 and TRBJ1-5; 7 bases match TRBD1. The sample was peripheral blood. The sequence was collected from a woman in her forties or fifties with acute or convalescent COVID-19. CDR3 in DNA: TGTGCCTGGAGTGCAGGGGGTTTTCTATTTAGCAATCAGCCCCAGCATTTT. It encodes CAWSAGGFLFSNQPQHF.